This is a list of T cell receptor beta chains from one sample in a study of blood T cell repertoires in COVID-19. Assay: immunoSEQ multiplex PCR; the TCRdb copy retains only in-frame clones and omits some. The data contain over 150,000 clones, roughly 84% of them singletons. Sequences were obtained from peripheral blood. These receptors originate from a woman aged 60 to 75 with acute or convalescent COVID-19. Both conserved end residues are part of each CDR3. Each record gives: CDR3 protein, CDR3 DNA, CDR3 length, J gene, V gene, D gene. A D gene is named only where the DNA matches it firmly.

cdr3_aa: CASSPLGTGYRDEKLFF
cdr3_nt: TGTGCCAGCTCACCACTTGGGACAGGGTATCGGGATGAAAAACTGTTTTTT
cdr3_length: 17
j_call: TRBJ1-4
v_call: TRBV18
d_call: TRBD1

cdr3_aa: CASSLQGLDEQFF
cdr3_nt: TGTGCCAGCAGCCTCCAGGGTCTCGATGAGCAGTTCTTC
cdr3_length: 13
j_call: TRBJ2-1
v_call: TRBV7-2
d_call: -

cdr3_aa: CASSTGTGVNQPQHF
cdr3_nt: TGTGCCAGCAGCACCGGGACAGGGGTCAATCAGCCCCAGCATTTT
cdr3_length: 15
j_call: TRBJ1-5
v_call: TRBV5-6
d_call: TRBD1

cdr3_aa: CASSAQTGGNTEAFF
cdr3_nt: TGTGCCAGTAGTGCACAAACAGGGGGGAACACTGAAGCTTTCTTT
cdr3_length: 15
j_call: TRBJ1-1
v_call: TRBV19
d_call: TRBD1

cdr3_aa: CASSQYVAGEQFF
cdr3_nt: TGTGCCAGCAGCCAATATGTAGCGGGGGAGCAGTTCTTC
cdr3_length: 13
j_call: TRBJ2-1
v_call: TRBV11-2
d_call: TRBD2

cdr3_aa: CASRVVQGAGKLFF
cdr3_nt: TGTGCCAGCAGGGTAGTCCAGGGGGCCGGCAAACTGTTTTTT
cdr3_length: 14
j_call: TRBJ1-4
v_call: TRBV6-5
d_call: TRBD1

cdr3_aa: CASSLDRGGNQPQHF
cdr3_nt: TGTGCCAGCAGCTTAGATCGAGGGGGTAATCAGCCCCAGCATTTT
cdr3_length: 15
j_call: TRBJ1-5
v_call: TRBV11-2
d_call: -

cdr3_aa: CASSPQDLLLGYGYTF
cdr3_nt: TGCGCCAGCAGCCCACAGGACCTCCTATTGGGCTATGGCTACACCTTC
cdr3_length: 16
j_call: TRBJ1-2
v_call: TRBV4-1
d_call: -

cdr3_aa: CASSLQSGGATAEQFF
cdr3_nt: TGTGCCAGCAGCTTACAAAGCGGGGGGGCCACGGCTGAGCAGTTCTTC
cdr3_length: 16
j_call: TRBJ2-1
v_call: TRBV7-2
d_call: TRBD2

cdr3_aa: CASSLVAGDEAFF
cdr3_nt: TGTGCCAGCAGCTTGGTTGCCGGAGATGAAGCTTTCTTT
cdr3_length: 13
j_call: TRBJ1-1
v_call: TRBV5-6
d_call: -

cdr3_aa: CASSQCGGRGLSGYTF
cdr3_nt: TGCGCCAGCAGCCAGTGCGGGGGCAGGGGGCTTAGTGGCTACACCTTC
cdr3_length: 16
j_call: TRBJ1-2
v_call: TRBV23-1
d_call: TRBD1

cdr3_aa: CASSPRTGKGYTF
cdr3_nt: TGTGCCAGTAGTCCCCGGACAGGGAAAGGCTACACCTTC
cdr3_length: 13
j_call: TRBJ1-2
v_call: TRBV19
d_call: TRBD1